This T cell receptor beta chain stems from a study of shared T cell receptors in the human thymus. Germline CDR1 and CDR2: SGHVS and FNYEAQ. V shed 8 bases, J shed 0 bases, and the junction held 5 bases outside the gene matches. This CDR3 is built from 14 residues. The method was immunoSEQ multiplex PCR; TCRdb's version includes in-frame clones alone and lacks a portion of them. Among fewer than 700,000 clones listed, over 75% were seen once. This same sample was also taken into another study, of human thymus T cells. That work adds: Those donating were healthy Finnish infants in corrective surgery for congenital heart defects.

This TCR was sampled from a boy less than two years old with a congenital heart defect. The sample was thymocytes. The chain couples TRBV7-6 to TRBJ2-3; TRBD2 matches 7 bases. The CDR3 is CASGGERSTDTQYF. In DNA form, the CDR3 reads TGTGCCAGCGGGGGGGAGCGGAGCACAGATACGCAGTATTTT.